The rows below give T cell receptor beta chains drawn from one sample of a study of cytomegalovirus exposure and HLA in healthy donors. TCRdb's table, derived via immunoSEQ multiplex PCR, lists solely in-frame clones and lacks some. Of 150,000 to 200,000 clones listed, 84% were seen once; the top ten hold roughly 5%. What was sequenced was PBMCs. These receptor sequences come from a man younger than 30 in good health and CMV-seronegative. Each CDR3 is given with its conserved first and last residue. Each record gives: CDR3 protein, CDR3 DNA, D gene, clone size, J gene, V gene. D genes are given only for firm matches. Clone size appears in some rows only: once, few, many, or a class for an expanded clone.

CDR3: CASSELGLAGVQTQYF; DNA: TGTGCCAGCAGTGAGTTGGGACTAGCGGGAGTACAGACCCAGTACTTC; D: TRBD2; size: -; J: TRBJ2-5; V: TRBV6-1
CDR3: CASSYRGTGLAGELFF; DNA: TGTGCCAGCAGTTACCGAGGGACAGGCTTAGCCGGGGAGCTGTTTTTT; D: TRBD1; size: -; J: TRBJ2-2; V: TRBV6-5
CDR3: CASSPLATNYGYTF; DNA: TGTGCCAGCAGCCCGCTGGCCACTAACTATGGCTACACCTTC; D: -; size: -; J: TRBJ1-2; V: TRBV7-9
CDR3: CASSDSTGGITEAFF; DNA: TGTGCCAGCAGTGATTCGACCGGAGGGATCACTGAAGCTTTCTTT; D: -; size: -; J: TRBJ1-1; V: TRBV6-4
CDR3: CASSPGGVSYGYTF; DNA: TGTGCCAGCAGTCCCGGGGGAGTGAGCTATGGCTACACCTTC; D: -; size: once; J: TRBJ1-2; V: TRBV28
CDR3: CASSLDRVSGTVSSYEQYF; DNA: TGTGCCAGCAGCTTAGACCGTGTGAGTGGGACAGTGAGCTCCTACGAGCAGTACTTC; D: TRBD1; size: -; J: TRBJ2-7; V: TRBV7-9
CDR3: CASSPDRVTDTQYF; DNA: TGCGCCAGCAGCCCGGACAGGGTTACAGATACGCAGTATTTT; D: TRBD1; size: -; J: TRBJ2-3; V: TRBV5-1
CDR3: CASRSSRTGVSKNIQYF; DNA: TGTGCCAGCAGATCCAGTAGGACAGGGGTTTCCAAAAACATTCAGTACTTC; D: TRBD1; size: -; J: TRBJ2-4; V: TRBV13
CDR3: CASSVGDREDQPQHF; DNA: TGTGCCAGCAGCGTAGGGGACAGGGAGGATCAGCCCCAGCATTTT; D: TRBD1; size: -; J: TRBJ1-5; V: TRBV9
CDR3: CASSPGRGGFGTEAFF; DNA: TGTGCCAGCAGCCCCGGGAGAGGAGGATTTGGTACTGAAGCTTTCTTT; D: -; size: -; J: TRBJ1-1; V: TRBV9
CDR3: CSVEVLDLGREQYF; DNA: TGCAGCGTTGAAGTGTTGGATCTGGGTCGGGAGCAGTACTTC; D: -; size: -; J: TRBJ2-5; V: TRBV29-1
CDR3: CASSSSSGANVLTF; DNA: TGTGCCAGCAGTTCGAGCTCTGGGGCCAACGTCCTGACTTTC; D: -; size: -; J: TRBJ2-6; V: TRBV28
CDR3: CASSAGPDTQYF; DNA: TGTGCCAGCAGCGCTGGCCCAGATACGCAGTATTTT; D: -; size: -; J: TRBJ2-3; V: TRBV7-9
CDR3: CASRGGVNTEAFF; DNA: TGCGCCAGCCGGGGGGGGGTGAACACTGAAGCTTTCTTT; D: -; size: -; J: TRBJ1-1; V: TRBV5-1
CDR3: CASSVDGRDRGYGYTF; DNA: TGTGCCAGCAGCGTAGACGGGAGGGACAGAGGCTATGGCTACACCTTC; D: TRBD1; size: -; J: TRBJ1-2; V: TRBV9
CDR3: CASSLEIQGSNGYTF; DNA: TGCGCCAGCAGCTTAGAGATACAGGGTAGTAATGGCTACACCTTC; D: -; size: -; J: TRBJ1-2; V: TRBV5-1
CDR3: CASSEGSSTDTQYF; DNA: TGTGCCAGCAGTGAGGGTTCTAGCACAGATACGCAGTATTTT; D: -; size: -; J: TRBJ2-3; V: TRBV7-3
CDR3: CASSWTSNTEAFF; DNA: TGTGCCAGCAGCTGGACTTCAAACACTGAAGCTTTCTTT; D: -; size: few; J: TRBJ1-1; V: TRBV7-6
CDR3: CASSFTPPNTEAFF; DNA: TGTGCCAGCAGTTTCACTCCCCCGAACACTGAAGCTTTCTTT; D: -; size: -; J: TRBJ1-1; V: TRBV6-5
CDR3: CASSQAGTGFDTQYF; DNA: TGCGCCAGCAGCCAAGCCGGGACAGGGTTTGATACGCAGTATTTT; D: TRBD1; size: -; J: TRBJ2-3; V: TRBV4-3
CDR3: CSSSPKSGTGFSGANVLTF; DNA: TGTTCCAGCAGCCCGAAATCCGGGACAGGGTTCTCTGGGGCCAACGTCCTGACTTTC; D: TRBD1; size: -; J: TRBJ2-6; V: TRBV7-9
CDR3: CASSIGNRGEAFF; DNA: TGTGCCAGTAGTATAGGAAACAGAGGGGAAGCTTTCTTT; D: -; size: -; J: TRBJ1-1; V: TRBV19
CDR3: CASSSFLAGEVAEQYF; DNA: TGTGCCAGCAGTTCCTTTTTAGCGGGAGAGGTTGCCGAGCAGTACTTC; D: TRBD2; size: -; J: TRBJ2-7; V: TRBV28
CDR3: CAGQPDRGGSPLHF; DNA: TGTGCCGGCCAGCCTGACAGGGGGGGATCACCCCTCCACTTT; D: TRBD1; size: once; J: TRBJ1-6; V: TRBV2
CDR3: CASSVGPGRWVGAGLHEQFF; DNA: TGTGCCAGCAGCGTAGGACCAGGGCGTTGGGTAGGGGCGGGACTCCATGAGCAGTTCTTC; D: -; size: -; J: TRBJ2-1; V: TRBV9
CDR3: CASSVRQGPDYEQYF; DNA: TGTGCCAGCAGTGTCCGACAGGGGCCTGACTACGAGCAGTACTTC; D: TRBD1; size: -; J: TRBJ2-7; V: TRBV6-1
CDR3: CASRRGIEYNEQFF; DNA: TGTGCCAGTAGACGGGGGATCGAGTACAATGAGCAGTTCTTC; D: -; size: -; J: TRBJ2-1; V: TRBV6-1
CDR3: CASGLAESYEQYF; DNA: TGTGCCAGCGGACTAGCGGAGTCCTACGAGCAGTACTTC; D: TRBD2; size: -; J: TRBJ2-7; V: TRBV28
CDR3: CASSQPLGQGPRETQYF; DNA: TGTGCCAGCAGCCAGCCCCTTGGACAGGGCCCCCGGGAGACCCAGTACTTC; D: TRBD1; size: -; J: TRBJ2-5; V: TRBV7-6
CDR3: CASSPGRAVEAFF; DNA: TGTGCCAGCTCACCTGGGCGAGCAGTCGAAGCTTTCTTT; D: -; size: once; J: TRBJ1-1; V: TRBV18
CDR3: CASSIALHTEAFF; DNA: TGTGCCAGTAGTATAGCCCTCCACACTGAAGCTTTCTTT; D: -; size: -; J: TRBJ1-1; V: TRBV19
CDR3: CASSGQGHQPQHF; DNA: TGTGCCAGCAGTGGACAGGGTCATCAGCCCCAGCATTTT; D: TRBD1; size: -; J: TRBJ1-5; V: TRBV2
CDR3: CASKQGYGYTF; DNA: TGTGCCAGCAAACAGGGGTATGGCTACACCTTC; D: TRBD1; size: -; J: TRBJ1-2; V: TRBV6-5
CDR3: CASSRSLAWGDTDTQYF; DNA: TGCGCCAGCAGCCGGTCACTAGCGTGGGGGGATACAGATACGCAGTATTTT; D: TRBD2; size: -; J: TRBJ2-3; V: TRBV4-3
CDR3: CASSDRDRSGYTF; DNA: TGTGCCAGCAGTGATCGGGACAGAAGCGGCTACACCTTC; D: TRBD1; size: -; J: TRBJ1-2; V: TRBV6-1
CDR3: CASSDLRGTGELFF; DNA: TGTGCCAGCAGTGACCTACGGGGCACCGGGGAGCTGTTTTTT; D: -; size: -; J: TRBJ2-2; V: TRBV6-1
CDR3: CASSEAPLAGTDTQYF; DNA: TGTGCCAGCAGTGAAGCCCCTCTAGCGGGCACAGATACGCAGTATTTT; D: TRBD2; size: -; J: TRBJ2-3; V: TRBV6-1
CDR3: CASSGHRVSLKETQYF; DNA: TGTGCCAGCAGTGGACACAGGGTTTCCCTGAAAGAGACCCAGTACTTC; D: -; size: -; J: TRBJ2-5; V: TRBV25-1
CDR3: CASSSQGLNEQFF; DNA: TGCGCCAGCAGCTCACAGGGGTTGAATGAGCAGTTCTTC; D: TRBD1; size: -; J: TRBJ2-1; V: TRBV5-1